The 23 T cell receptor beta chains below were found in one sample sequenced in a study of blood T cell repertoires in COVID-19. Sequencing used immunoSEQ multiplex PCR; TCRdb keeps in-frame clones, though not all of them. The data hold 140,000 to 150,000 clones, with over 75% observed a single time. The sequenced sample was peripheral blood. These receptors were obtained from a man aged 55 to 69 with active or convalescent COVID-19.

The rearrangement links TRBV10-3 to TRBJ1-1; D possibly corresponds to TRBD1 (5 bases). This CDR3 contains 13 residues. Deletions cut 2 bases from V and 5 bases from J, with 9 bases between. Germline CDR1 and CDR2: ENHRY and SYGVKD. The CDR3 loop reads CAISEPQVTEAFF. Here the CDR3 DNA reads TGTGCCATCAGTGAGCCACAGGTAACTGAAGCTTTCTTT.

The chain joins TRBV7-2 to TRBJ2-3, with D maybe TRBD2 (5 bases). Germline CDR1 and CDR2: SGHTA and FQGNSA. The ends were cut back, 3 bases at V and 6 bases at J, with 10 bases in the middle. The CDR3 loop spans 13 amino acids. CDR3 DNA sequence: TGTGCCAGCAGCTTTCTAGGAGGTGATACGCAGTATTTT. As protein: CASSFLGGDTQYF.

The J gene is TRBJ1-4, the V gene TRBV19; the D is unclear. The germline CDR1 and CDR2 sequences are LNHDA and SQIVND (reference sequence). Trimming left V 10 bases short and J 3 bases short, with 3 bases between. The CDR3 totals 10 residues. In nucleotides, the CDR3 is TGTGCCACCTCTAATGAAAAACTGTTTTTT. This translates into CATSNEKLFF.

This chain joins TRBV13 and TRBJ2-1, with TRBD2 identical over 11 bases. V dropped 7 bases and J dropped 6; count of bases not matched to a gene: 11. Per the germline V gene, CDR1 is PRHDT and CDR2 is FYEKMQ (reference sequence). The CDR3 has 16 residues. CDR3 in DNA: TGTGCCAGCACGTACCTAGCGGGAGGCGGGGGCAATGAGCAGTTCTTC. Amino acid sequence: CASTYLAGGGGNEQFF.

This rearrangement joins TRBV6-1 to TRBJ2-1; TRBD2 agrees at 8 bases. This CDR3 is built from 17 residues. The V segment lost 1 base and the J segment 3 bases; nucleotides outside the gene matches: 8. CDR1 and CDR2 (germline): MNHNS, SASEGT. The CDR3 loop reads CASSEDLLAEYYNEQFF. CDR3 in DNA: TGTGCCAGCAGTGAAGATTTACTAGCGGAATACTACAATGAGCAGTTCTTC.

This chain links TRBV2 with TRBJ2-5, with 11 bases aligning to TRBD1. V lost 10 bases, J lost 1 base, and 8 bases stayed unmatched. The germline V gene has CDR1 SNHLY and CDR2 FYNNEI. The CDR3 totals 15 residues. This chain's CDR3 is CANDRDRGTQETQYF. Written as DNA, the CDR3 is TGTGCCAATGACCGGGACAGGGGGACCCAAGAGACCCAGTACTTC.

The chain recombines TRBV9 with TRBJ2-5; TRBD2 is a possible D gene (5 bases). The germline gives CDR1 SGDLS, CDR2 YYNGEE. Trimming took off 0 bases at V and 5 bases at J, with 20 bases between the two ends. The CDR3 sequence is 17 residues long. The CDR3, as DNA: TGTGCCAGCAGCGTAGGTGGTACCAGCGGCTTTGGGGAGACCCAGTACTTC. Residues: CASSVGGTSGFGETQYF.

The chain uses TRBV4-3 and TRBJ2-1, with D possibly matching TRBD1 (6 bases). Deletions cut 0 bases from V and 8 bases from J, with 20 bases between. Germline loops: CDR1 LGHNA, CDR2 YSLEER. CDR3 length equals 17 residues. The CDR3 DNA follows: TGCGCCAGCAGCCAAGATGTACTACCCCCTAGGGGGTATGAGCAGTTCTTC. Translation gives CASSQDVLPPRGYEQFF.

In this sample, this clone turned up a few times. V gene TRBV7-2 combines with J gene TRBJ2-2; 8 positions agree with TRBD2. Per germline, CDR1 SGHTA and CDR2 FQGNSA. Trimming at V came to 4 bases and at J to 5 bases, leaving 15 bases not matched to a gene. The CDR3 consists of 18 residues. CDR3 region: CASSSHDRGLAGTGELFF. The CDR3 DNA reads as TGTGCCAGCAGCTCCCACGATAGAGGACTAGCAGGGACCGGGGAGCTGTTTTTT.

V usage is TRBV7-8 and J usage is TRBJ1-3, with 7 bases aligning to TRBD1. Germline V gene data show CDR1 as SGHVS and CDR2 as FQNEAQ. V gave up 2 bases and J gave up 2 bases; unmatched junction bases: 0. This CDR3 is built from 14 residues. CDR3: CASSLTGAGNTIYF. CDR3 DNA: TGTGCCAGCAGCTTAACAGGGGCTGGAAACACCATATATTTT.

In DNA, the CDR3 is TGTGCCAGCATCAAACAGGGGGGGATAACCGGGGAGCTGTTTTTT. Translated: CASIKQGGITGELFF. The chain employs TRBV28 and TRBJ2-2; TRBD1 is a possible D gene (8 bases). The CDR3 has 15 residues. In germline, CDR1 is MDHEN, CDR2 SYDVKM. V was cut by 7 bases and J by 5 bases, with 17 bases left in between.

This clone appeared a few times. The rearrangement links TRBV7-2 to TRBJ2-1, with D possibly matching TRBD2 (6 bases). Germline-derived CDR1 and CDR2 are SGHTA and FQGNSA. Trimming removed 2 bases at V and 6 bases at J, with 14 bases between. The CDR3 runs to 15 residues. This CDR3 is CASSLRASATNEQFF. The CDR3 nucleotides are TGTGCCAGCAGCTTAAGGGCTAGCGCGACCAATGAGCAGTTCTTC.

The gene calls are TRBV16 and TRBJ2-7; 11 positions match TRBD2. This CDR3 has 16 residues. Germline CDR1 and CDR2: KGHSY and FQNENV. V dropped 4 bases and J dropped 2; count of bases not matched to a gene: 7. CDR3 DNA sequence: TGTGCCAGCAGCCCCCTTTATAGCGGGAGGGCCTACGAGCAGTACTTC. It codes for CASSPLYSGRAYEQYF.

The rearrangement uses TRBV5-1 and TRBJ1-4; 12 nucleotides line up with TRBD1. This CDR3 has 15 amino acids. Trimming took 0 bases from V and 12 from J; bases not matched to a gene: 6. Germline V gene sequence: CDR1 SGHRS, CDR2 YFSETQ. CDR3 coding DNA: TGCGCCAGCAGCTTGGCCGGGACAGGGGGCCAGGAACTGTTTTTT. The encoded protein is CASSLAGTGGQELFF. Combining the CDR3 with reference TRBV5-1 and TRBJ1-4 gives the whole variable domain KAGVTQTPRYLIKTRGQQVTLSCSPISGHRSVSWYQQTPGQGLQFLFEYFSETQRNKGNFPGRFSGRQFSNSRSEMNVSTLELGDSALYLCASSLAGTGGQELFFGSGTQLSVL.

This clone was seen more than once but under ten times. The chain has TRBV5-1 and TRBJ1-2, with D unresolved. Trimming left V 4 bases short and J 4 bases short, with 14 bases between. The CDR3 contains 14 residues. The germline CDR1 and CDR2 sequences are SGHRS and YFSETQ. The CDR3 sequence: CASSPEGPLYGYTF. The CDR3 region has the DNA TGCGCCAGCAGCCCTGAGGGCCCCCTCTATGGCTACACCTTC.

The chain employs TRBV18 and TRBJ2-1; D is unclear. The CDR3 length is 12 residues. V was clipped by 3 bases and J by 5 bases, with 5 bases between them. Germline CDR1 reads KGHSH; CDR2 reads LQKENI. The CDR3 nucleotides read TGTGCCAGCTCACCTCAAAACAATGAGCAGTTCTTC. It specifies CASSPQNNEQFF.

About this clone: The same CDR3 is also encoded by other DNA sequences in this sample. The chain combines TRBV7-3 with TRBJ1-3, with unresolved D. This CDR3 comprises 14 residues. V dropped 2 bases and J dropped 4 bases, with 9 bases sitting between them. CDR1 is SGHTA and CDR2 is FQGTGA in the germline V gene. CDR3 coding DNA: TGTGCCAGCAGCTTAGGAGGTTCCGGAAACACCATATATTTT. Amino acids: CASSLGGSGNTIYF.

The CDR3 region is CATSSHFRGNQPQHF. For the CDR3, the DNA is TGTGCCACCAGTTCGCACTTCCGAGGCAATCAGCCCCAGCATTTT. The chain uses TRBV15 and TRBJ1-5; D remains ambiguous. The germline CDR1 and CDR2 sequences are LNHNV and YYDKDF (reference sequence). Trimming took 6 bases from V and 2 from J, leaving 14 bases between them. CDR3 size: 15 residues.

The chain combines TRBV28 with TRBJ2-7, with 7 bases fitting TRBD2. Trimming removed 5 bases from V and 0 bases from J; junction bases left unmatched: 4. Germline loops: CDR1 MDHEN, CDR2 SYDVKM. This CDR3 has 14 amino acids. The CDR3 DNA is TGTGCCAGCAGTCCGCCTAGCGGCTCCTACGAGCAGTACTTC. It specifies CASSPPSGSYEQYF.

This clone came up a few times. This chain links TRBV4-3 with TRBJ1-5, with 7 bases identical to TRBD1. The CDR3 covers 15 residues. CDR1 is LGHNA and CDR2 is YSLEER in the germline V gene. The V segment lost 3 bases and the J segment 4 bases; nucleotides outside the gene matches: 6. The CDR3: CASSQMDRHNQPQHF. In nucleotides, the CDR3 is TGCGCCAGCAGCCAGATGGACAGGCATAATCAGCCCCAGCATTTT.

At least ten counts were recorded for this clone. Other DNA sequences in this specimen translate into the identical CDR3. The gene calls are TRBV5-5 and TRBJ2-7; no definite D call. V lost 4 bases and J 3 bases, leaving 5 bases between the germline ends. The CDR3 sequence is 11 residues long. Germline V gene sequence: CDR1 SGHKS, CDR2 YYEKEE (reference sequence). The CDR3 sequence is CASSRDYEQYF. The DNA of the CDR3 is TGTGCCAGCAGCCGCGACTACGAGCAGTACTTC.

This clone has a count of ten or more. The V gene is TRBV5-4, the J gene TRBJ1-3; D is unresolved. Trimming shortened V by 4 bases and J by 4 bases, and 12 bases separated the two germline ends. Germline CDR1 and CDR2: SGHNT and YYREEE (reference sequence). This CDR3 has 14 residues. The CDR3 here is CASSPGGLGNTIYF. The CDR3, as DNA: TGTGCCAGCAGCCCCGGAGGGTTGGGAAACACCATATATTTT.

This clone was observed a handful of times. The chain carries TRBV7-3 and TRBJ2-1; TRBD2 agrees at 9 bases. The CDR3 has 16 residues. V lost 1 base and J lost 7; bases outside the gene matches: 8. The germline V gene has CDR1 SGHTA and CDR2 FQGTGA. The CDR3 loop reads CASSLMASGISNEQFF. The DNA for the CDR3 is TGTGCCAGCAGCTTAATGGCTAGCGGGATTAGTAATGAGCAGTTCTTC.